This T cell receptor beta chain was sequenced for a study of blood T cell repertoires in COVID-19. Germline CDR1 MNHEY, CDR2 SVGAGI. V shed 0 bases and J shed 9 bases, with 8 bases lying between them. CDR3 length: 13 amino acids. Clones were read by immunoSEQ multiplex PCR, and TCRdb kept only the in-frame ones, dropping some. The sample lists 150,000 to 190,000 clones, around 74% seen once, with around 3.5% in the top ten. This clone was picked up a small number of times. The sequencing sample was made of peripheral blood. The receptor was derived from a woman of 80 years or more with acute or convalescent COVID-19. This chain connects TRBV6-5 to TRBJ2-2; possible D gene TRBD1, 5 bases. The CDR3 sequence is CASSYSGVRELFF. CDR3 sequence (DNA): TGTGCCAGCAGTTACTCAGGGGTGCGGGAGCTGTTTTTT.